These 13 T cell receptor beta chains came from one sample sequenced in a study of OX40 agonist ivuxolimab in advanced cancers. Clones were read by immunoSEQ multiplex PCR, and TCRdb kept only the in-frame ones, dropping some. The sample lists around 60,000 clones; about nine tenths were seen once. Source: CD4+ or CD8+ T cells sorted from blood, taken in a trial of the OX40 agonist ivuxolimab. Every receptor here comes from an adult with an advanced solid tumor such as melanoma, head and neck, liver or kidney cancer.

This chain connects TRBV7-3 to TRBJ2-7; TRBD2 is a possible D gene (5 bases). V lost 2 bases to trimming and J lost 7 bases, with 18 bases between them. Germline V lookup: CDR1 SGHTA, CDR2 FQGTGA. The CDR3 runs to 15 residues. The CDR3 region is CASSLLGRAAREQYF. CDR3 nucleotide sequence: TGTGCCAGCAGCTTATTAGGAAGAGCGGCTCGAGAGCAGTACTTC.

The chain couples TRBV5-5 to TRBJ2-1; tentative D call: TRBD1 (5 bases). The CDR3 spans 13 residues. Germline V gene data show CDR1 as SGHKS and CDR2 as YYEKEE (reference sequence). Trimming pared 4 bases from V and 5 bases from J, leaving 10 bases between. Written as DNA, the CDR3 is TGTGCCAGCAGCCACGGACAAAACAATGAGCAGTTCTTC. Its translation is CASSHGQNNEQFF.

The chain carries TRBV19 and TRBJ2-7; D gene uncertain. Germline V gene data show CDR1 as LNHDA and CDR2 as SQIVND (reference sequence). The V gene lost 1 base and the J gene lost 1 base, with 11 bases spanning the gap. CDR3 size: 15 residues. CDR3 sequence: CASSIAARLSYEQYF. CDR3 bases: TGTGCCAGTAGTATAGCGGCCAGGTTGTCCTACGAGCAGTACTTC.

This rearrangement joins TRBV4-2 to TRBJ1-2; 9 bases match TRBD1. The length of the CDR3 is 20 residues. Germline CDR1 LGHNA, CDR2 YNFKEQ. V shed 1 base, J shed 3 bases, and the junction held 18 bases outside the gene matches. The CDR3 DNA is TGTGCCAGCAGCCAAGTAGAGGGGGGACAGGGTGGTTTCGTCGACTATGGCTACACCTTC. As protein: CASSQVEGGQGGFVDYGYTF.

CDR3 protein: CASSPPAGYYGYTF. CDR3 DNA sequence: TGTGCCAGCAGCCCGCCTGCAGGGTACTATGGCTACACCTTC. This chain joins TRBV6-5 and TRBJ1-2, with D tentatively TRBD1 (5 bases). V was pared by 6 bases and J by 3 bases, with 14 bases between. The V gene's germline CDR1 is MNHEY and CDR2 SVGAGI. The CDR3 spans 14 residues.

The gene calls are TRBV19 and TRBJ2-1, with TRBD2 matching 11 bases. Germline trimming cut 7 bases from V and 7 bases from J; bases unmatched to any gene: 12. Germline V CDR1 and CDR2: LNHDA, SQIVND (reference sequence). CDR3 length: 16 residues. The CDR3 DNA reads TGTGCCAGTAACGCATATAGCGGGAGGGCCAAGAATGAGCAGTTCTTC. Its translation: CASNAYSGRAKNEQFF.

V is TRBV19 and J is TRBJ2-4; D uncertain. CDR1 is LNHDA and CDR2 is SQIVND in the germline V gene (reference sequence). The V gene lost 5 bases and the J gene lost 0 bases, with 11 bases spanning the gap. The CDR3 has 15 residues. The CDR3 sequence is CASSVGFLAKNIQYF. The CDR3, as DNA: TGTGCCAGTAGTGTGGGGTTTTTAGCCAAAAACATTCAGTACTTC.

This rearrangement joins TRBV5-1 to TRBJ2-1; maybe TRBD1 (6 bases). Germline V gives CDR1 SGHRS, CDR2 YFSETQ. V was cut by 6 bases and J by 9 bases, with 22 bases left in between. The CDR3 is 15 amino acids. In DNA, the CDR3 is TGCGCCAGCAAGGTATCAGGGGATTATGTAGGTGAGCAGTTCTTC. Translation: CASKVSGDYVGEQFF.

This clone came up once. The chain employs TRBV9 and TRBJ2-3; 12 nucleotides align to TRBD2. Germline V gives CDR1 SGDLS, CDR2 YYNGEE. The junction had 2 bases not matched to a gene; V was cut back by 2 bases and J by 1 base. The CDR3 has 16 residues. CDR3 loop: CASSVRLAGGTDTQYF. In DNA, the CDR3 is TGTGCCAGCAGCGTCAGACTAGCGGGAGGCACAGATACGCAGTATTTT. The complete variable domain, with remaining parts taken from reference TRBV9 and TRBJ2-3, reads DSGVTQTPKHLITATGQRVTLRCSPRSGDLSVYWYQQSLDQGLQFLIQYYNGEERAKGNILERFSAQQFPDLHSELNLSSLELGDSALYFCASSVRLAGGTDTQYFGPGTRLTVL.

The sample holds one count of this clone. This rearrangement joins TRBV4-1 to TRBJ2-3; a possible D gene is TRBD2 (7 bases). V gave up 2 bases and J gave up 5 bases, with 14 bases separating them. The CDR3 spans 15 residues. The V gene's germline CDR1 is MGHRA and CDR2 YSYEKL. CDR3 nucleotide sequence: TGCGCCAGCAGCCAATTCGGGGGGCGCGGAGATACGCAGTATTTT. Protein sequence: CASSQFGGRGDTQYF.

This clone was counted only a few times. The rearrangement joins TRBV7-9 to TRBJ1-2; D not resolved. Germline CDR1 SEHNR, CDR2 FQNEAQ (reference sequence). The length of the CDR3 is 11 residues. Trimming removed 7 bases from V and 4 bases from J, with 7 bases in between. CDR3: CASTPGYGYTF. The CDR3 DNA sequence: TGTGCCAGCACCCCAGGCTATGGCTACACCTTC. Based on the CDR3 plus reference TRBV7-9 and TRBJ1-2, the full variable domain is DTGVSQNPRHKITKRGQNVTFRCDPISEHNRLYWYRQTLGQGPEFLTYFQNEAQLEKSRLLSDRFSAERPKGSFSTLEIQRTEQGDSAMYLCASTPGYGYTFGSGTRLTVV.

The rearrangement uses TRBV28 and TRBJ1-5; D perhaps matches TRBD1 (6 bases). Trimming pared 7 bases from V and 0 bases from J, leaving 19 bases between. CDR3 length equals 17 residues. Per the germline V gene, CDR1 is MDHEN and CDR2 is SYDVKM. The CDR3 reads CASTIQGIWASNQPQHF. The CDR3 DNA reads as TGTGCCAGCACAATCCAGGGGATTTGGGCTAGCAATCAGCCCCAGCATTTT.

In nucleotides, the CDR3 is TGCGCCAGCAGCCAAGTCGCCCGATCCTACGAGCAGTACTTC. Translated: CASSQVARSYEQYF. The gene calls are TRBV4-1 and TRBJ2-7; D gene uncertain. Germline CDR1 reads MGHRA; CDR2 reads YSYEKL. Trimming pared 1 base from V and 1 base from J, leaving 8 bases between. This CDR3 region has 14 residues.